The source of this T cell receptor beta chain is a study of Graves' ophthalmopathy and Graves' hyperthyroidism. Points from the study as a whole: The majority of expanded thyroid clonotypes above 0.001 frequency also occurred in blood.

Hyperthyroidism is called stable when no ophthalmopathy develops within 18 months of follow-up. RNA transcripts served as template for amplifying TCR beta CDR3 sequences. The library came from an HTBI-primed first-round RT-PCR and a second-round multiplex PCR. TCRdb reanalysed the multiplex PCR reads using MiXCR and keeps one entry per CDR3 protein. Of 400,000 or so distinct CDR3 sequences detected, approximately 15% appear once; the ten largest clones hold roughly 7%. Comment on this clonotype: Its matching antigen is unknown.

V shed 6 bases and J 1 base; nucleotides not matched to a gene: 5. Looked up from germline, CDR1 is DFQATT and CDR2 is SNEGSKA (reference sequence). This CDR3 is built from 13 residues. The sequence was obtained from a woman aged 18-30 years with stable Graves' hyperthyroidism. Sequenced input: peripheral blood. The chain recombines TRBV20-1 with TRBJ1-1, with 7 bases that match TRBD1. As DNA, the CDR3 is TGCAGTGCCCAGACAGGGAAGAACACTGAAGCTTTCTTT. Translating it yields CSAQTGKNTEAFF.